Listed here are 22 T cell receptor beta chains from one sample, sequenced in a study of blood T cell repertoires in COVID-19. Sequencing used immunoSEQ multiplex PCR; TCRdb keeps in-frame clones, though not all of them. This table has about 330,000 clones, roughly 85% appearing once. The sample comprised peripheral blood. The receptors shown here come from a human donor in a cohort sampled during active COVID-19.

The table lists this clone with many counts. The gene calls are TRBV6-5 and TRBJ1-6; 8 bases are shared with TRBD1. The V gene's germline CDR1 is MNHEY and CDR2 SVGAGI. J gave up 6 bases and V 5 bases, and 6 bases lay outside the gene matches. The CDR3 contains 15 residues. In DNA form, the CDR3 reads TGTGCCAGCAGTCTAGACAGGGGTTTTAATTCACCCCTCCACTTT. This encodes CASSLDRGFNSPLHF.

The genes are TRBV7-8 and TRBJ2-2, with TRBD1 as a possible D gene (6 bases). CDR3 length equals 15 residues. The germline gives CDR1 SGHVS, CDR2 FQNEAQ. The V and J ends lost 4 bases and 6 bases respectively, with 15 bases between them. The CDR3 coding sequence is TGTGCCAGCAGCTACAGGGAGAGTTTCTCCGGGGAGCTGTTTTTT. Its translation is CASSYRESFSGELFF. The full variable domain, with the rest looked up from reference TRBV7-8 and TRBJ2-2, is GAGVSQSPRYKVAKRGQDVALRCDPISGHVSLFWYQQALGQGPEFLTYFQNEAQLDKSGLPSDRFFAERPEGSVSTLKIQRTQQEDSAVYLCASSYRESFSGELFFGEGSRLTVL.

V gene TRBV27 combines with J gene TRBJ2-7; tentatively, D is TRBD1 (6 bases). The germline gives CDR1 MNHEY, CDR2 SMNVEV (reference sequence). The ends were cut back, 3 bases at V and 3 bases at J, with 9 bases in the middle. This CDR3 has 13 amino acids. The CDR3 reads CASSLGALYEQYF. CDR3 bases: TGTGCCAGCAGTTTGGGGGCCCTCTACGAGCAGTACTTC.

The chain has TRBV6-1 and TRBJ2-5; D is unclear. This CDR3 is 13 amino acids long. The germline V gene encodes CDR1 MNHNS and CDR2 SASEGT. Deletions cut 2 bases from V and 2 bases from J, with 6 bases between. The CDR3 coding sequence is TGTGCCAGCAGTGAAATCCCACAAGAGACCCAGTACTTC. Its translation: CASSEIPQETQYF.

The count of this clone is one. V is TRBV30 and J is TRBJ2-3; possibly TRBD1 for D (5 bases). V lost 1 base and J 6 bases, leaving 11 bases between the germline ends. Germline V lookup: CDR1 GTSNPN, CDR2 SVGIG (reference sequence). The CDR3 runs to 13 residues. In nucleotides, the CDR3 is TGTGCCTGGAGTGCACAGGAGAGGGATACGCAGTATTTT. This gives the protein CAWSAQERDTQYF.

V gene TRBV5-8 combines with J gene TRBJ1-2, with 11 positions matching TRBD1. Trimming cost V 0 bases and J 3 bases; bases outside gene matches: 1. The CDR3 is made up of 15 amino acids. Germline values: CDR1 SGHTS, CDR2 YDEGEE. CDR3 loop: CASSLGTGGYYGYTF. CDR3 in DNA: TGTGCCAGCAGCTTGGGGACAGGGGGCTACTATGGCTACACCTTC.

This chain uses TRBV10-3 with TRBJ1-1, with TRBD1 matching over 7 bases. The germline V gene has CDR1 ENHRY and CDR2 SYGVKD. The junction had 8 bases not matched to a gene; V was cut back by 6 bases and J by 4 bases. CDR3 length: 14 amino acids. The CDR3 protein is CAISEKQGSTEAFF. CDR3 DNA sequence: TGTGCCATCAGCGAAAAACAGGGGTCCACTGAAGCTTTCTTT.

The genes are TRBV5-4 and TRBJ1-5; D not certain. Deletions cut 4 bases from V and 5 bases from J, with 13 bases between. Germline V gives CDR1 SGHNT, CDR2 YYREEE (reference sequence). This CDR3 has 14 residues. The CDR3 sequence: CASSREGAHQPQHF. The CDR3 DNA reads as TGTGCCAGCAGCCGCGAGGGTGCGCATCAGCCCCAGCATTTT.

A single count supports this clone. For the CDR3, the DNA is TGTGCCAGCAGGAACACAGGGGGCTTTGGAAACACCATATATTTT. Translated: CASRNTGGFGNTIYF. This rearrangement joins TRBV6-5 to TRBJ1-3; TRBD1 matches 9 bases. V was pared by 6 bases and J by 3 bases, with 6 bases of the junction left unmatched. CDR3 length: 15 residues. Per germline, CDR1 MNHEY and CDR2 SVGAGI.

This clone was found a few times. The chain has TRBV6-4 and TRBJ1-1; D not certain. V was cut by 4 bases and J by 4 bases, with 16 bases left in between. The CDR3 runs 15 residues. Germline V gene lookup returns CDR1 MRHNA and CDR2 SNTAGT. DNA for the CDR3: TGTGCCAGCAGTGGACGGACCGGGGTTCTCACTGAAGCTTTCTTT. It is translated as CASSGRTGVLTEAFF.

This clone was observed once. The chain employs TRBV6-5 and TRBJ1-1; D gene uncertain. Germline V gene lookup returns CDR1 MNHEY and CDR2 SVGAGI. The CDR3 is 13 residues long. V was trimmed by 2 bases and J by 3 bases, leaving 7 bases between them. The DNA for the CDR3 is TGTGCCAGCAGTTACCTTAGCGACACTGAAGCTTTCTTT. Its protein product is CASSYLSDTEAFF.

CDR3: CASRNSPGQGYDEKLFF. CDR3 DNA sequence: TGTGCCAGCAGAAATTCTCCGGGACAGGGGTATGATGAAAAACTGTTTTTT. This sequence joins TRBV27 and TRBJ1-4; 10 positions match TRBD1. V was pared by 6 bases and J by 6 bases, with 13 bases of the junction left unmatched. Germline V gives CDR1 MNHEY, CDR2 SMNVEV (reference sequence). CDR3 size: 17 residues.

This chain connects TRBV19 to TRBJ2-3; D not resolved. Trimming removed 5 bases from V and 2 bases from J, with 8 bases in between. Germline V CDR1 and CDR2: LNHDA, SQIVND (reference sequence). CDR3 length: 13 residues. The CDR3 region has the DNA TGTGCCAGTAGTCATCAGGCCACAGATACGCAGTATTTT. It translates to CASSHQATDTQYF.

This rearrangement joins TRBV30 to TRBJ2-5; 9 bases fit TRBD2. The length of the CDR3 is 13 residues. J lost 4 bases, V lost 3 bases, and 3 bases had no gene match. Germline V lookup: CDR1 GTSNPN, CDR2 SVGIG (reference sequence). This CDR3 is CAWRPLAGETQYF. The CDR3 DNA reads TGTGCCTGGAGGCCACTAGCGGGAGAGACCCAGTACTTC.

This clone was observed once. The V call is TRBV25-1, the J call TRBJ1-2; D not certain. The CDR3 is made up of 14 amino acids. Germline CDR1 and CDR2: MGHDK and SYGVNS. V lost 2 bases, J lost 1 base, and 8 bases lay in between. CDR3 sequence reads: CASSEAKNNYGYTF. The CDR3 nucleotides are TGTGCCAGCAGTGAAGCGAAAAATAACTATGGCTACACCTTC.

The genes are TRBV30 and TRBJ2-7, with TRBD1 as a possible D gene (5 bases). The V end lost 1 base, the J end lost 4 bases, and 8 bases lay between the germline ends. The CDR3 is 12 residues long. The germline V gene has CDR1 GTSNPN and CDR2 SVGIG (reference sequence). The CDR3 protein is CAWSAGFYEQYF. For the CDR3, the DNA is TGTGCCTGGAGTGCAGGGTTTTACGAGCAGTACTTC. Filled out from reference TRBV30 and TRBJ2-7, the complete variable domain reads SQTIHQWPATLVQPVGSPLSLECTVEGTSNPNLYWYRQAAGRGLQLLFYSVGIGQISSEVPQNLSASRPQDRQFILSSKKLLLSDSGFYLCAWSAGFYEQYFGPGTRLTVT.

The chain combines TRBV11-2 with TRBJ1-1; TRBD1 aligns across 8 bases. V was pared by 5 bases and J by 5 bases, with 16 bases of the junction left unmatched. The CDR3 contains 17 residues. CDR1 is SGHAT and CDR2 is FQNNGV in the germline V gene. Here the CDR3 reads CASSPGLRARGRTEAFF. CDR3 DNA: TGTGCCAGCAGCCCAGGGTTGCGGGCCAGGGGGCGGACTGAAGCTTTCTTT.

V is TRBV5-1 and J is TRBJ2-1; 10 nucleotides align to TRBD2. Germline V gives CDR1 SGHRS, CDR2 YFSETQ. The CDR3 totals 18 residues. The J segment lost 4 bases and the V segment lost 3 bases, leaving 13 bases of the junction unmatched. The CDR3 coding sequence is TGCGCCAGCAGCTCGGGTATCGTAGCGGGGGGAACGTACAATGAGCAGTTCTTC. Encoded protein: CASSSGIVAGGTYNEQFF. The entire variable domain, with the rest obtained from reference TRBV5-1 and TRBJ2-1, is as follows: KAGVTQTPRYLIKTRGQQVTLSCSPISGHRSVSWYQQTPGQGLQFLFEYFSETQRNKGNFPGRFSGRQFSNSRSEMNVSTLELGDSALYLCASSSGIVAGGTYNEQFFGPGTRLTVL.

The DNA for the CDR3 is TGCGCCAGCAGCTTGGGACAGGGAGTCAATGAGCAGTTCTTC. Its protein product is CASSLGQGVNEQFF. This chain joins TRBV5-1 and TRBJ2-1, with 7 bases aligning to TRBD1. This CDR3 region has 14 residues. Germline-derived CDR1 and CDR2 are SGHRS and YFSETQ. V shed 0 bases, J shed 6 bases, and the junction held 3 bases outside the gene matches.

The chain employs TRBV5-4 and TRBJ2-3, with TRBD2 as a possible D gene (7 bases). Germline V gene lookup returns CDR1 SGHNT and CDR2 YYREEE (reference sequence). V was trimmed by 2 bases and J by 2 bases, leaving 12 bases between them. The CDR3 length is 15 residues. The chain's CDR3 is CASSFGGGFTDTQYF. The CDR3 nucleotides are TGTGCCAGCAGCTTTGGCGGGGGCTTCACAGATACGCAGTATTTT.

The chain combines TRBV3-1 (or the pseudogene TRBV3-2) with TRBJ2-3, with D perhaps matching TRBD1 (6 bases). The V gene's germline CDR1 is LGHDT and CDR2 YNNKEL (reference sequence). The CDR3 totals 13 residues. V was clipped by 5 bases and J by 7 bases, with 13 bases between them. The CDR3 sequence: CASSDRFPNTQYF. The CDR3 DNA sequence: TGTGCCAGCAGCGACAGGTTTCCAAATACGCAGTATTTT.

The rearrangement links TRBV30 to TRBJ2-3; D is ambiguous. Trimming removed 1 base from V and 1 base from J, with 12 bases in between. This CDR3 region has 15 residues. Germline V gives CDR1 GTSNPN, CDR2 SVGIG (reference sequence). The CDR3 here is CAWSGLGARTDTQYF. DNA of the CDR3: TGTGCCTGGAGTGGGCTAGGAGCGCGCACAGATACGCAGTATTTT.